This T cell receptor beta chain was identified in a study of blood T cell repertoires in COVID-19. In the authors' methods: Estimation of nucleated cell counts relied on the amplification of reference gene primers. TCRdb's table, derived via immunoSEQ multiplex PCR, lists solely in-frame clones and lacks some. The D gene and trimming were derived from the DNA, and the V and J assignments and clone size from that table. This sample has 240,000 or so clones, with 82% found just once. CDR3 size: 13 residues. V lost 3 bases, J lost 7 bases, and 2 bases stayed unmatched. This clone has just one count. The sample consisted of peripheral blood. The chain carries TRBV12-3 or TRBV12-4 and TRBJ2-2; 7 positions agree with TRBD2. The sequence derives from a woman aged 60-70 years with active or convalescent COVID-19. In DNA, the CDR3 is TGTGCCAGCAGTTTCGGGGGGAACGGGGAGCTGTTTTTT. This codes for CASSFGGNGELFF.